The 30 T cell receptor beta chains reported below all come from one sample, sequenced in a study of cytomegalovirus exposure and HLA in healthy donors. Primers included in the PCR were 60 Vbeta and 13 Jbeta primers. Profiling relied on immunoSEQ multiplex PCR, and the TCRdb table lists in-frame clones only, not all of them. Of about 130,000 clones listed, roughly 80% are singletons. Sequencing used PBMCs. The receptor set was obtained from a man younger than 45 in good health and CMV-seronegative.

The chain is built from TRBV6-5 and TRBJ2-3; 8 bases agree with TRBD1. The germline V gene has CDR1 MNHEY and CDR2 SVGAGI. CDR3 length: 16 residues. Unmatched junction bases numbered 6, after V lost 0 bases and J lost 4 bases. CDR3 coding DNA: TGTGCCAGCAGTTACTCGAGGACAGGGTTCGCAGATACGCAGTATTTT. It yields the protein CASSYSRTGFADTQYF.

The chain links TRBV5-1 to TRBJ2-1; D gene ambiguous. Germline V gives CDR1 SGHRS, CDR2 YFSETQ. Trimming took off 1 base at V and 5 bases at J, with 7 bases between the two ends. The CDR3 length is 13 residues. The CDR3: CASSLQVNNEQFF. The CDR3 bases are TGCGCCAGCAGCTTGCAGGTTAACAATGAGCAGTTCTTC.

The genes are TRBV7-2 and TRBJ2-4, with 9 bases aligning to TRBD1. The V segment lost 8 bases and the J segment 3 bases; nucleotides outside the gene matches: 14. CDR1 SGHTA and CDR2 FQGNSA come from the germline V gene. The CDR3 totals 17 residues. CDR3 DNA sequence: TGTGCCAGCTCCTTCGACAGGGGGGGTTTAGGCAAAAACATTCAGTACTTC. As protein: CASSFDRGGLGKNIQYF.

The chain employs TRBV28 and TRBJ1-2; TRBD1 agrees at 8 bases. Germline assignment: CDR1 MDHEN and CDR2 SYDVKM. This CDR3 contains 14 residues. V trimming: 8 bases; J trimming: 5 bases; junction bases outside the gene matches: 10. CDR3 nucleotides: TGTGCCAGCCGCCGACAGGGGTACTCTTATGGCTACACCTTC. This encodes CASRRQGYSYGYTF.

The chain links TRBV2 to TRBJ2-1; D may be TRBD2 (6 bases). The CDR3 is 16 amino acids. Germline V gene data show CDR1 as SNHLY and CDR2 as FYNNEI. The V end lost 6 bases, the J end lost 4 bases, and 19 bases lay between the germline ends. The CDR3 sequence is CASRGSSGGLYNEQFF. CDR3 bases: TGTGCCAGCAGGGGAAGTAGCGGAGGGTTGTACAATGAGCAGTTCTTC.

This clone was seen a few times. V usage is TRBV2 and J usage is TRBJ2-1; 12 positions match TRBD2. Per the germline V gene, CDR1 is SNHLY and CDR2 is FYNNEI. The CDR3 length is 14 residues. V trimming: 8 bases; J trimming: 6 bases; junction bases outside the gene matches: 5. DNA of the CDR3: TGTGCCAGCCAAACTAGCGGGAGGATCAATGAGCAGTTCTTC. Translation gives CASQTSGRINEQFF.

The CDR3 DNA reads TGTGCCACCAGCAGAGATGACCCGGGGAGCAATCAGCCCCAGCATTTT. Translated: CATSRDDPGSNQPQHF. The chain carries TRBV15 and TRBJ1-5; D is unresolved. The CDR3 totals 16 residues. In germline, CDR1 is LNHNV, CDR2 YYDKDF (reference sequence). V was cut by 0 bases and J by 1 base, with 10 bases left in between. Using reference TRBV15 and TRBJ1-5 for the parts outside the CDR3, the full variable domain is DAMVIQNPRYQVTQFGKPVTLSCSQTLNHNVMYWYQQKSSQAPKLLFHYYDKDFNNEADTPDNFQSRRPNTSFCFLDIRSPGLGDTAMYLCATSRDDPGSNQPQHFGDGTRLSIL.

The chain links TRBV29-1 to TRBJ2-7; TRBD2 is a possible D gene (7 bases). Trimming cost V 4 bases and J 4 bases, with 17 bases left between them. Germline V gene data show CDR1 as SQVTM and CDR2 as ANQGSEA. The CDR3 totals 14 residues. The CDR3 is CSVATRGGGYEQYF. The CDR3 DNA is TGCAGCGTTGCTACTAGGGGGGGTGGGTACGAGCAGTACTTC.

The DNA of the CDR3 is TGTGCCAGCAGTCTCACAACAGATACGCAGTATTTT. It is translated as CASSLTTDTQYF. The chain employs TRBV28 and TRBJ2-3, with D hard to call. The germline V gene has CDR1 MDHEN and CDR2 SYDVKM. Trimming left V 5 bases short and J 3 bases short, with 6 bases between. The length of the CDR3 is 12 residues.

The chain couples TRBV9 to TRBJ2-3; 16 nucleotides line up with TRBD2. This CDR3 is 18 amino acids long. V lost 3 bases and J lost 2; bases outside the gene matches: 6. Germline V gives CDR1 SGDLS, CDR2 YYNGEE. CDR3 sequence reads: CASSAGTSGRALTDTQYF. The CDR3 nucleotides are TGTGCCAGCAGCGCAGGGACTAGCGGGAGGGCTCTCACAGATACGCAGTATTTT. The full variable domain, completed using reference TRBV9 and TRBJ2-3, is DSGVTQTPKHLITATGQRVTLRCSPRSGDLSVYWYQQSLDQGLQFLIQYYNGEERAKGNILERFSAQQFPDLHSELNLSSLELGDSALYFCASSAGTSGRALTDTQYFGPGTRLTVL.

The gene calls are TRBV6-5 and TRBJ2-2, with no clear D. Germline CDR1 is MNHEY and CDR2 is SVGAGI. The CDR3 length is 12 residues. Trimming took off 8 bases at V and 6 bases at J, with 10 bases between the two ends. The chain's CDR3 is CASRSLAGELFF. The CDR3 DNA follows: TGTGCCAGCCGGTCGTTAGCCGGGGAGCTGTTTTTT.

The V call is TRBV6-5, the J call TRBJ2-1; D is possibly TRBD2 (5 bases). The CDR3 loop spans 16 amino acids. Germline loops: CDR1 MNHEY, CDR2 SVGAGI. With 0 bases removed from V and 7 bases from J, the gap between germline ends came to 16 bases. CDR3 protein: CASSYSYEWENNEQFF. The CDR3 DNA is TGTGCCAGCAGTTACTCATATGAGTGGGAGAATAATGAGCAGTTCTTC.

The chain carries TRBV4-1 and TRBJ2-5; 11 bases are a match to TRBD2. The ends lost 5 bases at V and 5 bases at J; junction bases unmatched: 7. Per germline, CDR1 MGHRA and CDR2 YSYEKL. The CDR3 spans 15 residues. In nucleotides, the CDR3 is TGCGCCAGCAGCTCCCGACTAGCGGGGCGGGAGACCCAGTACTTC. Residues: CASSSRLAGRETQYF.

This clone was counted a few times. This chain links TRBV2 with TRBJ2-1, with D perhaps TRBD1 (6 bases). Per germline, CDR1 SNHLY and CDR2 FYNNEI. Between the trimmed V and J ends, which lost 2 bases and 7 bases, there was a span of 15 bases. The CDR3 runs to 15 residues. The CDR3 nucleotides read TGTGCCAGCAGTGAACTCGGACAGATCGGGAATGAGCAGTTCTTC. It translates to CASSELGQIGNEQFF. The whole variable domain, filled in from reference TRBV2 and TRBJ2-1, reads EPEVTQTPSHQVTQMGQEVILRCVPISNHLYFYWYRQILGQKVEFLVSFYNNEISEKSEIFDDQFSVERPDGSNFTLKIRSTKLEDSAMYFCASSELGQIGNEQFFGPGTRLTVL.

V usage is TRBV5-1 and J usage is TRBJ2-1; tentative D call: TRBD2 (6 bases). Germline loops: CDR1 SGHRS, CDR2 YFSETQ. The CDR3 consists of 15 residues. Between the trimmed V and J ends, which lost 1 base and 7 bases, there was a span of 15 bases. The CDR3 spells CASSLWLATLNEQFF. CDR3 DNA: TGCGCCAGCAGCTTGTGGCTAGCGACTTTAAATGAGCAGTTCTTC.

The rearrangement links TRBV19 to TRBJ2-7; a possible D gene is TRBD2 (6 bases). Deletions cut 5 bases from V and 5 bases from J, with 16 bases between. Germline CDR1 and CDR2: LNHDA and SQIVND (reference sequence). CDR3 size: 14 residues. The CDR3 coding sequence is TGTGCCAGTAGTTCGGCCGGGAGTACCCACGAGCAGTACTTC. Amino acids: CASSSAGSTHEQYF.

This clone was found a few times. V usage is TRBV5-1 and J usage is TRBJ2-7; TRBD2 agrees at 12 bases. This CDR3 is 14 amino acids long. Germline trimming cut 4 bases from V and 5 bases from J; bases unmatched to any gene: 4. Germline V gives CDR1 SGHRS, CDR2 YFSETQ. CDR3 protein: CASSETSGSNEQYF. CDR3 DNA: TGCGCCAGCAGCGAGACTAGCGGGAGCAACGAGCAGTACTTC.

The chain has TRBV9 and TRBJ2-1; 13 nucleotides agree with TRBD2. V shed 0 bases, J shed 12 bases, and the junction held 9 bases outside the gene matches. This CDR3 comprises 16 residues. CDR1 is SGDLS, CDR2 YYNGEE, per germline. CDR3 DNA: TGTGCCAGCAGCGTAGGCGGGACTAGCGGGATGGTAGGGCAGTTCTTC. Its translation: CASSVGGTSGMVGQFF.

The V gene is TRBV7-6, the J gene TRBJ2-5; 8 nucleotides agree with TRBD2. The CDR3 extends over 18 amino acids. Germline assignment: CDR1 SGHVS and CDR2 FNYEAQ. Unmatched junction bases numbered 16, after V lost 3 bases and J lost 4 bases. The CDR3 bases are TGTGCCAGCAGCTTGGCCCGGGGAGCGGGAGAGGCGCGAGAGACCCAGTACTTC. Protein sequence: CASSLARGAGEARETQYF.

The chain combines TRBV11-2 with TRBJ2-7; D might be TRBD1 (6 bases). The V gene's germline CDR1 is SGHAT and CDR2 FQNNGV. The CDR3 consists of 14 residues. The V end was cut by 5 bases, the J end by 6 bases, with 17 bases between. CDR3 bases: TGTGCCAGCAGCCGACAGGTTCAGTTAGGCGAGCAGTACTTC. It translates to CASSRQVQLGEQYF.

This chain joins TRBV6-6 and TRBJ1-2; D uncertain. V dropped 4 bases and J dropped 2 bases, with 8 bases sitting between them. From germline, CDR1 is MNHNY and CDR2 SVGAGI (reference sequence). The CDR3 has 13 amino acids. The CDR3 here is CASSSTDNYGYTF. CDR3 DNA sequence: TGTGCCAGCAGTTCCACAGACAACTATGGCTACACCTTC.

The CDR3 sequence: CASSMGQMNTGELFF. CDR3 bases: TGTGCCAGCAGTATGGGACAGATGAACACCGGGGAGCTGTTTTTT. The genes are TRBV7-3 and TRBJ2-2; TRBD1 matches 7 bases. Germline V gives CDR1 SGHTA, CDR2 FQGTGA. The J segment lost 1 base and the V segment lost 6 bases, leaving 5 bases of the junction unmatched. The CDR3 spans 15 residues.

The chain has TRBV5-4 and TRBJ2-5; 8 bases align to TRBD1. The V and J ends lost 4 bases and 3 bases, in that order; junction bases with no gene match: 5. The germline V gene has CDR1 SGHNT and CDR2 YYREEE (reference sequence). This CDR3 contains 14 residues. The CDR3 region has the DNA TGTGCCAGCAGCCTCGGACAGGGCAAAGAGACCCAGTACTTC. It encodes CASSLGQGKETQYF.

This clone was seen more than once but under ten times. The chain recombines TRBV27 with TRBJ2-1, with 7 bases matching TRBD2. The V gene's germline CDR1 is MNHEY and CDR2 SMNVEV (reference sequence). This CDR3 has 16 amino acids. J gave up 3 bases and V 6 bases, and 11 bases lay outside the gene matches. In DNA, the CDR3 is TGTGCCAGCAGCCCCGGGGCGGGAGTAGACTACAATGAGCAGTTCTTC. Its protein is CASSPGAGVDYNEQFF.

This clone has just a few counts. The CDR3 DNA is TGCAGCGTTGAGGACACCGAAGAGACCCAGTACTTC. This translates into CSVEDTEETQYF. V is TRBV29-1 and J is TRBJ2-5; possibly TRBD1 for D (5 bases). Per the germline V gene, CDR1 is SQVTM and CDR2 is ANQGSEA. This CDR3 spans 12 amino acids. Trimming cost V 3 bases and J 3 bases, with 8 bases left between them.

This clone has a handful of counts. The chain recombines TRBV5-1 with TRBJ1-2, with no clear D. The length of the CDR3 is 13 residues. Between the trimmed V and J ends, which lost 4 bases and 2 bases, there was a span of 9 bases. The germline V gene encodes CDR1 SGHRS and CDR2 YFSETQ. The CDR3 reads CASSPPENYGYTF. The CDR3 DNA follows: TGCGCCAGCAGCCCCCCGGAGAACTATGGCTACACCTTC.

J is TRBJ1-1 and V is TRBV5-1; the D gene is possibly TRBD1 (6 bases). This CDR3 spans 12 amino acids. V was clipped by 7 bases and J by 1 base, with 8 bases between them. Germline loops: CDR1 SGHRS, CDR2 YFSETQ. CDR3 coding DNA: TGCGCCAGCCGAGGGGGGAACACTGAAGCTTTCTTT. Its protein is CASRGGNTEAFF.

This clone came up once. This chain uses TRBV7-8 with TRBJ2-1; a possible D gene is TRBD2 (5 bases). Germline assignment: CDR1 SGHVS and CDR2 FQNEAQ. Trimming removed 2 bases at V and 6 bases at J, with 11 bases between. The CDR3 spans 14 residues. CDR3 in DNA: TGTGCCAGCAGCTTATTTTCGGGGAGCAATGAGCAGTTCTTC. This gives the protein CASSLFSGSNEQFF.

This clone has only one observation. This sequence joins TRBV19 and TRBJ2-7, with 7 bases lining up with TRBD1. The CDR3 totals 15 residues. V lost 3 bases, J lost 0 bases, and 5 bases stayed unmatched. Germline V gene sequence: CDR1 LNHDA, CDR2 SQIVND (reference sequence). The CDR3 here is CASSMDRIHSYEQYF. Here the CDR3 DNA reads TGTGCCAGTAGTATGGACAGGATACACTCCTACGAGCAGTACTTC. Supplemented by reference TRBV19 and TRBJ2-7, the full variable domain reads DGGITQSPKYLFRKEGQNVTLSCEQNLNHDAMYWYRQDPGQGLRLIYYSQIVNDFQKGDIAEGYSVSREKKESFPLTVTSAQKNPTAFYLCASSMDRIHSYEQYFGPGTRLTVT.

The chain couples TRBV7-6 to TRBJ2-7; no firm D call. There are 13 residues in the CDR3. Germline assignment: CDR1 SGHVS and CDR2 FNYEAQ. V was trimmed by 0 bases and J by 1 base, leaving 4 bases between them. In DNA form, the CDR3 reads TGTGCCAGCAGCTTAGCTAATTCCTACGAGCAGTACTTC. Its protein product is CASSLANSYEQYF.